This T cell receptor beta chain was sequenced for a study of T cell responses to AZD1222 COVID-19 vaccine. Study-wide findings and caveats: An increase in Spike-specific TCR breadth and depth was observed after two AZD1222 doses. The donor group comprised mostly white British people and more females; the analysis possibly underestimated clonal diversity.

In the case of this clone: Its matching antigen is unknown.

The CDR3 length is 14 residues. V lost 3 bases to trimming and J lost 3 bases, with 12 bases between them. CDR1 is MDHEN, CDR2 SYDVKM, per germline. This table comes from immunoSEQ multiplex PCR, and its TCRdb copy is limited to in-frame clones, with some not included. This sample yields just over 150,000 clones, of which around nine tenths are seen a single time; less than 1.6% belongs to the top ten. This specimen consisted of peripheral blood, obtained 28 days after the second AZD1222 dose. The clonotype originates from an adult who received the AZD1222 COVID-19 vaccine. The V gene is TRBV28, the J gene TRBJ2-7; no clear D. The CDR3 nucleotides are TGTGCCAGCAGTTTTCTAGACACCTTCTACGAGCAGTACTTC. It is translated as CASSFLDTFYEQYF.